Sequencing of this T cell receptor beta chain was carried out in a study of T cell responses to AZD1222 COVID-19 vaccine. Broader study findings: Donors, mostly white British, included more females; clonal diversity was possibly underestimated.

The table lists this clone with a count of one. The antigen is undetermined. TCRdb's table, derived via immunoSEQ multiplex PCR, lists solely in-frame clones and lacks some. Found here are over 150,000 clones, 85% to 95% of them singletons; the top ten hold roughly 1%. Trimming shortened V by 4 bases and J by 8 bases, and 12 bases separated the two germline ends. Per germline, CDR1 SGHDT and CDR2 YYEEEE. The CDR3 extends over 12 amino acids. The receptor was isolated from an adult who received the MenACWY meningococcal vaccine as a control. The chain links TRBV5-6 to TRBJ1-2; D is possibly TRBD1 (5 bases). This material consisted of peripheral blood, taken 28 days after the second dose of the MenACWY control vaccine. The CDR3 bases are TGTGCCAGCAGCCTGGGGCAGGGAGGCTACACCTTC. It specifies CASSLGQGGYTF.